The 22 T cell receptor beta chains listed next were all sequenced from one sample in a study of shared clonotypes between healthy human individuals. Assay: immunoSEQ multiplex PCR; the TCRdb copy retains only in-frame clones and omits some. The table shows about 690,000 clones, with about 90% occurring only once. The sample was memory CD8+ T cells from PBMCs. Subset in this sample: CD45RO+ cells pooled with CCR7-negative TemRA cells. The receptors here all came from a man between 18 and 35 years old in good health. Some clones in this sample may be carry-over from other donors' samples.

The rearrangement links TRBV5-5 to TRBJ2-3, with 7 bases lining up with TRBD1. Trimming cost V 4 bases and J 0 bases; bases outside gene matches: 11. The CDR3 length is 17 residues. Germline CDR1 and CDR2: SGHKS and YYEKEE (reference sequence). CDR3 sequence: CASSRRTGGYSTDTQYF. The CDR3 DNA follows: TGTGCCAGCAGCCGACGGACAGGCGGATATAGCACAGATACGCAGTATTTT. The full variable domain, its missing parts supplied by reference TRBV5-5 and TRBJ2-3, is DAGVTQSPTHLIKTRGQQVTLRCSPISGHKSVSWYQQVLGQGPQFIFQYYEKEERGRGNFPDRFSARQFPNYSSELNVNALLLGDSALYLCASSRRTGGYSTDTQYFGPGTRLTVL.

The chain links TRBV29-1 to TRBJ1-1; tentatively, D is TRBD1 (5 bases). The V gene's germline CDR1 is SQVTM and CDR2 ANQGSEA. The CDR3 runs to 14 residues. V was shortened by 5 bases and J by 5 bases, with 18 bases between the two germline ends. The CDR3, as DNA: TGCAGCGTTTCCGGGACTCCTGGAGGGACTGAAGCTTTCTTT. Protein: CSVSGTPGGTEAFF.

The chain employs TRBV13 and TRBJ1-2; no reliable D call. The CDR3 length is 15 residues. CDR1 is PRHDT and CDR2 is FYEKMQ in the germline V gene (reference sequence). V was clipped by 1 base and J by 2 bases, with 11 bases between them. The CDR3 DNA sequence: TGTGCCAGCAGCTTAGCTGGCCGGATAAACTATGGCTACACCTTC. The encoded protein is CASSLAGRINYGYTF.

The J gene is TRBJ2-1, the V gene TRBV29-1; TRBD1 aligns across 9 bases. Germline V lookup: CDR1 SQVTM, CDR2 ANQGSEA. J gave up 3 bases and V 7 bases, and 10 bases lay outside the gene matches. The CDR3 sequence is 15 residues long. The CDR3 here is CSGSPGQGSYNEQFF. The CDR3 DNA is TGCAGCGGAAGCCCGGGACAGGGAAGCTACAATGAGCAGTTCTTC.

The chain joins TRBV7-9 to TRBJ2-1; D gene uncertain. The V and J ends lost 5 bases and 6 bases respectively, with 11 bases between them. The CDR3 is 13 amino acids. CDR1 and CDR2 (germline): SEHNR, FQNEAQ (reference sequence). The CDR3 sequence: CASSHPWGNEQFF. In DNA, the CDR3 is TGTGCCAGCAGCCATCCCTGGGGCAATGAGCAGTTCTTC.

The V call is TRBV11-2, the J call TRBJ2-7, with 7 bases lining up with TRBD2. The V gene end was trimmed by 1 base and the J gene end by 0 bases; junction bases not matched to a gene: 6. The length of the CDR3 is 16 residues. Looked up from germline, CDR1 is SGHAT and CDR2 is FQNNGV. The CDR3, as DNA: TGTGCCAGCAGCTTAGCGCGGCGGGAGAGCTCCTACGAGCAGTACTTC. Translating it yields CASSLARRESSYEQYF.

The CDR3 nucleotides read TGCGCCAGCAGTCAATCAGGGTCCAGGACTAGGGCTGAAGCTTTCTTT. This sequence encodes CASSQSGSRTRAEAFF. The V and J genes are TRBV23-1 and TRBJ1-1; D gene unclear. TRBV23-1 is an ORF, and what it does is uncertain. V was shortened by 0 bases and J by 6 bases, with 17 bases between the two germline ends. The CDR3 has 16 amino acids.

This clone was observed once. The V gene is TRBV5-6, the J gene TRBJ2-1; D might be TRBD2 (5 bases). Germline-derived CDR1 and CDR2 are SGHDT and YYEEEE. The CDR3 extends over 14 amino acids. The V end was cut by 0 bases, the J end by 9 bases, with 13 bases between. The CDR3 nucleotides read TGTGCCAGCAGCTTGGTACCGAAAGAGGGTGAGCAGTTCTTC. This translates into CASSLVPKEGEQFF.

This clone was detected only once. V is TRBV28 and J is TRBJ2-1; D may match TRBD1 or TRBD2 (6 bases each). The CDR3 runs to 16 residues. V was clipped by 2 bases and J by 1 base, with 12 bases between them. Germline V gene lookup returns CDR1 MDHEN and CDR2 SYDVKM. The CDR3: CASSLTGRLSYNEQFF. In nucleotides, the CDR3 is TGTGCCAGCAGTTTAACAGGGAGGTTATCCTACAATGAGCAGTTCTTC.

The chain employs TRBV9 and TRBJ2-1; 7 bases fit TRBD2. V lost 4 bases, J lost 7 bases, and 17 bases stayed unmatched. CDR3 length: 17 amino acids. Germline values: CDR1 SGDLS, CDR2 YYNGEE. In DNA form, the CDR3 reads TGTGCCAGCAGCCCGCTGTCCCGACCGGGACTACATAATGAGCAGTTCTTC. Amino acid sequence: CASSPLSRPGLHNEQFF.

CDR3 in DNA: TGCGCCAGCAGCCAAGATGGGACAGGGGTCTCTGGAAACACCATATATTTT. Amino acids: CASSQDGTGVSGNTIYF. The J gene is TRBJ1-3, the V gene TRBV4-1; TRBD1 aligns across 10 bases. Germline V gene data show CDR1 as MGHRA and CDR2 as YSYEKL. The V segment lost 0 bases and the J segment 0 bases; nucleotides outside the gene matches: 2. This CDR3 region has 17 residues.

The V call is TRBV7-6, the J call TRBJ2-1, with D possibly matching TRBD2 (6 bases). V lost 4 bases, J lost 13 bases, and 14 bases lay in between. CDR3 length: 12 amino acids. In germline, CDR1 is SGHVS, CDR2 FNYEAQ. The CDR3 reads CASSWALADQFF. In DNA form, the CDR3 reads TGTGCCAGCAGCTGGGCCTTAGCGGACCAGTTCTTC.

V is TRBV27 and J is TRBJ1-2; the match to TRBD1 covers 9 bases. V gave up 3 bases and J gave up 6 bases; unmatched junction bases: 8. The germline CDR1 and CDR2 sequences are MNHEY and SMNVEV (reference sequence). The CDR3 contains 15 residues. The CDR3, as DNA: TGTGCCAGCAGTTTCTCCGTGGACAGGGGTAATGGCTACACCTTC. Its protein is CASSFSVDRGNGYTF.

The chain has TRBV7-2 and TRBJ1-1; possible D gene TRBD1, 6 bases. V lost 3 bases, J lost 5 bases, and 19 bases lay in between. Germline CDR1 reads SGHTA; CDR2 reads FQGNSA. The CDR3 consists of 16 residues. In DNA, the CDR3 is TGTGCCAGCAGCTTGCCAACAGGGATATTGGAGACTGAAGCTTTCTTT. Amino acid sequence: CASSLPTGILETEAFF.

The rearrangement links TRBV29-1 to TRBJ2-5; tentatively, D is TRBD1 or TRBD2 (5 bases each). The CDR3 is made up of 16 amino acids. Germline CDR1 reads SQVTM; CDR2 reads ANQGSEA. The germline V and J ends were trimmed by 4 bases and 5 bases, with 23 bases remaining between them. CDR3 residues: CSVVPVWVQGGETQYF. The CDR3 coding sequence is TGCAGCGTTGTGCCCGTTTGGGTTCAGGGCGGGGAGACCCAGTACTTC. The entire variable domain, with the rest obtained from reference TRBV29-1 and TRBJ2-5, is as follows: SAVISQKPSRDICQRGTSLTIQCQVDSQVTMMFWYRQQPGQSLTLIATANQGSEATYESGFVIDKFPISRPNLTFSTLTVSNMSPEDSSIYLCSVVPVWVQGGETQYFGPGTRLLVL.

The table lists this clone with a count of one. The chain carries TRBV27 and TRBJ2-6; D gene uncertain. Germline V lookup: CDR1 MNHEY, CDR2 SMNVEV (reference sequence). V lost 2 bases to trimming and J lost 4 bases, with 6 bases between them. This CDR3 region has 14 residues. This CDR3 is CASSLRVGANVLTF. CDR3 DNA sequence: TGTGCCAGCAGTTTAAGGGTCGGGGCCAACGTCCTGACTTTC.

As DNA, the CDR3 is TGTGCCAGCAGGATTCTCGCCGGGACAGTTCTCGACGAGCAGTACTTC. Translation gives CASRILAGTVLDEQYF. This chain joins TRBV27 and TRBJ2-7, with 7 bases matching TRBD1. Germline V lookup: CDR1 MNHEY, CDR2 SMNVEV (reference sequence). This CDR3 spans 16 amino acids. Germline trimming cut 6 bases from V and 5 bases from J; bases unmatched to any gene: 16.

This rearrangement joins TRBV28 to TRBJ2-3, with D perhaps matching TRBD1 (5 bases). Trimming stripped 3 bases from V and 2 bases from J, with 9 bases between. Germline V lookup: CDR1 MDHEN, CDR2 SYDVKM. The CDR3 runs 14 residues. The CDR3 DNA follows: TGTGCCAGCAGTTTGAAGGGGATCACAGATACGCAGTATTTT. This translates into CASSLKGITDTQYF. Looking up the rest from reference TRBV28 and TRBJ2-3 gives the full variable domain: DVKVTQSSRYLVKRTGEKVFLECVQDMDHENMFWYRQDPGLGLRLIYFSYDVKMKEKGDIPEGYSVSREKKERFSLILESASTNQTSMYLCASSLKGITDTQYFGPGTRLTVL.

The gene calls are TRBV7-3 and TRBJ2-7; D might be TRBD1 or TRBD2, each matching 7 bases. Germline CDR1 and CDR2: SGHTA and FQGTGA. The CDR3 covers 15 residues. The ends were cut back, 4 bases at V and 3 bases at J, with 16 bases in the middle. The CDR3 DNA sequence: TGTGCCAGCAGCTCCCAGGGGGGGGCGGACTACGAGCAGTACTTC. It encodes CASSSQGGADYEQYF.

A single count supports this clone. The V call is TRBV9, the J call TRBJ2-2; D tentatively fits TRBD1 or TRBD2 (5 bases each). Germline V gene data show CDR1 as SGDLS and CDR2 as YYNGEE. CDR3 size: 15 residues. The V end was cut by 3 bases, the J end by 4 bases, with 13 bases between. CDR3 loop: CASSANRDATGELFF. In DNA, the CDR3 is TGTGCCAGCAGCGCCAACCGGGACGCCACCGGGGAGCTGTTTTTT.

This chain joins TRBV7-8 and TRBJ1-1; D is unclear. Trimming removed 2 bases from V and 7 bases from J, with 11 bases in between. The germline V gene has CDR1 SGHVS and CDR2 FQNEAQ. This CDR3 is 13 amino acids long. In DNA, the CDR3 is TGTGCCAGCAGCTTAACCCCGACACTTGAAGCTTTCTTT. This gives the protein CASSLTPTLEAFF. Drawing the rest from reference TRBV7-8 and TRBJ1-1, the complete variable domain is GAGVSQSPRYKVAKRGQDVALRCDPISGHVSLFWYQQALGQGPEFLTYFQNEAQLDKSGLPSDRFFAERPEGSVSTLKIQRTQQEDSAVYLCASSLTPTLEAFFGQGTRLTVV.

The chain couples TRBV5-4 to TRBJ1-4; D remains ambiguous. In germline, CDR1 is SGHNT, CDR2 YYREEE (reference sequence). Deletions cut 1 base from V and 4 bases from J, with 8 bases between. The CDR3 runs to 14 residues. The CDR3 loop is CASSLRSGNEKLFF. DNA for the CDR3: TGTGCCAGCAGCTTGAGGTCGGGTAATGAAAAACTGTTTTTT.